Listed below are T cell receptor beta chains from one sample, sequenced in a study of TIL therapy for anti-PD-1-resistant metastatic lung cancer. Assay used: immunoSEQ multiplex PCR; TCRdb lists only in-frame clones, some missing. The sample holds 45,000 to 60,000 clones, approximately 70% seen once. Sample: tumor tissue, taken at baseline. The source of these receptors is a person aged 30 to 80 with non-small cell lung cancer. CDR3s include the opening cysteine and the closing phenylalanine or tryptophan. The D gene is left open where the match is weak. Only part of the rows carry a size: once, few, many, or a class if the clone is expanded.

d_gene: TRBD1; j_gene: TRBJ2-7; v_gene: TRBV7-2; abundance: .; CDR3nt: TGTGCCAGCTCCCACGGGACAGTCTCCTACGAGCAGTACTTC; CDR3aa: CASSHGTVSYEQYF
d_gene: .; j_gene: TRBJ2-1; v_gene: TRBV11-3; abundance: few; CDR3nt: TGTGCCAGCAGCTCCCGAGGCGATGAGCAGTTCTTC; CDR3aa: CASSSRGDEQFF
d_gene: TRBD1; j_gene: TRBJ2-4; v_gene: TRBV18; abundance: .; CDR3nt: TGTGCCAGCTCACGGACGACACCGGGACAGGGGACCAAAAACATTCAGTACTTC; CDR3aa: CASSRTTPGQGTKNIQYF
d_gene: .; j_gene: TRBJ1-3; v_gene: TRBV7-2; abundance: .; CDR3nt: TGTGCCAGCACCTTGGCTTCTGGAAACACCATATATTTT; CDR3aa: CASTLASGNTIYF
d_gene: TRBD1; j_gene: TRBJ1-1; v_gene: TRBV5-1; abundance: few; CDR3nt: TGCGCCAGCAGCCCCGACAGGGGGCGCGTCACTGAAGCTTTCTTT; CDR3aa: CASSPDRGRVTEAFF
d_gene: .; j_gene: TRBJ2-1; v_gene: TRBV5-6; abundance: .; CDR3nt: TGTGCCAGCAGCTCCTCGACAGTTGAGCAGTTCTTC; CDR3aa: CASSSSTVEQFF
d_gene: .; j_gene: TRBJ1-3; v_gene: TRBV19; abundance: .; CDR3nt: TGTGCCAGTAGTCCTAGCCGAGTCTCTGGAAACACCATATATTTT; CDR3aa: CASSPSRVSGNTIYF
d_gene: TRBD2; j_gene: TRBJ2-7; v_gene: TRBV5-1; abundance: few; CDR3nt: TGCGCCAGCAGCTTGGGGGCTAGCGGGGCTTCCTACGAGCAGTACTTC; CDR3aa: CASSLGASGASYEQYF
d_gene: TRBD1; j_gene: TRBJ1-6; v_gene: TRBV2; abundance: few; CDR3nt: TGTGCCAGCAGTGACTGGAGGGGGACAGGGGGATCACCCCTCCACTTT; CDR3aa: CASSDWRGTGGSPLHF
d_gene: .; j_gene: TRBJ2-7; v_gene: TRBV6-1; abundance: .; CDR3nt: TGTGCCAGCAGGGCCCCTGGGGTGGGGGCGAGGGAGCAGTACTTC; CDR3aa: CASRAPGVGAREQYF
d_gene: .; j_gene: TRBJ2-1; v_gene: TRBV6-1; abundance: .; CDR3nt: TGTGCCAGCAGGCGGCGGGGTAACGACAATGAGCAGTTCTTC; CDR3aa: CASRRRGNDNEQFF
d_gene: .; j_gene: TRBJ1-4; v_gene: TRBV2; abundance: .; CDR3nt: TGTGCCAGCAGTGAACCCCGGGACTTGTCAACTAATGAAAAACTGTTTTTT; CDR3aa: CASSEPRDLSTNEKLFF
d_gene: TRBD2; j_gene: TRBJ2-5; v_gene: TRBV5-4; abundance: .; CDR3nt: TGTGCCAGCAGCCTGCTAGCGGGGCGCGGGGAGACCCAGTACTTC; CDR3aa: CASSLLAGRGETQYF
d_gene: .; j_gene: TRBJ2-7; v_gene: TRBV29-1; abundance: .; CDR3nt: TGCAGCGGCGGCAGGGAATTCGAGCAGTACTTC; CDR3aa: CSGGREFEQYF
d_gene: .; j_gene: TRBJ2-2; v_gene: TRBV7-2; abundance: .; CDR3nt: TGTGCCAGCAGCTTAGGACAACCGAACACCGGGGAGCTGTTTTTT; CDR3aa: CASSLGQPNTGELFF
d_gene: TRBD1; j_gene: TRBJ2-1; v_gene: TRBV7-3; abundance: .; CDR3nt: TGTGCCAGCAGCTTCGCCGAGGGGGCTTACAATGAGCAGTTCTTC; CDR3aa: CASSFAEGAYNEQFF
d_gene: TRBD2; j_gene: TRBJ2-1; v_gene: TRBV9; abundance: .; CDR3nt: TGTGCCAGCAGCCAAAACATTCTAGCGGGAGGAGGTGAGCAGTTCTTC; CDR3aa: CASSQNILAGGGEQFF
d_gene: TRBD2; j_gene: TRBJ2-1; v_gene: TRBV5-1; abundance: .; CDR3nt: TGCGCCAGCAGCTTAGCGGGACTCACCTACAATGAGCAGTTCTTC; CDR3aa: CASSLAGLTYNEQFF
d_gene: TRBD1; j_gene: TRBJ2-7; v_gene: TRBV7-9; abundance: .; CDR3nt: TGTGCCAGCAGCTTGCCAGGGGGCTGGTCCGAGCAGTACTTC; CDR3aa: CASSLPGGWSEQYF
d_gene: .; j_gene: TRBJ1-1; v_gene: TRBV27; abundance: few; CDR3nt: TGTGCCAGCAGTTTATGGGCAGGAATGAACACTGAAGCTTTCTTT; CDR3aa: CASSLWAGMNTEAFF
d_gene: .; j_gene: TRBJ2-5; v_gene: TRBV5-6; abundance: .; CDR3nt: TGTGCCAGCAGCTTGGGGGCCCAAGAGACCCAGTACTTC; CDR3aa: CASSLGAQETQYF
d_gene: .; j_gene: TRBJ1-1; v_gene: TRBV2; abundance: .; CDR3nt: TGTGCCAGCAGTGAATCCCCAGACGAAGCTTTCTTT; CDR3aa: CASSESPDEAFF
d_gene: .; j_gene: TRBJ1-1; v_gene: TRBV6-6; abundance: once; CDR3nt: TGTGCCAGCAGTCACGCCCCAAAGAACACTGAAGCTTTCTTT; CDR3aa: CASSHAPKNTEAFF
d_gene: .; j_gene: TRBJ2-7; v_gene: TRBV5-6; abundance: .; CDR3nt: TGTGCCAGCAGCTTGAAGTTTATCGAGCAGTACTTC; CDR3aa: CASSLKFIEQYF
d_gene: .; j_gene: TRBJ2-6; v_gene: TRBV27; abundance: few; CDR3nt: TGTGCCAGCAAAACTCGACGCCCGGGCAACGTCCTGACTTTC; CDR3aa: CASKTRRPGNVLTF
d_gene: .; j_gene: TRBJ2-1; v_gene: TRBV4-2; abundance: .; CDR3nt: TGTGCCAGCAGCCAAGATCTCGATGAGCAGTTCTTC; CDR3aa: CASSQDLDEQFF
d_gene: .; j_gene: TRBJ1-2; v_gene: TRBV2; abundance: once; CDR3nt: TGTGCCAGCAGCGAAAGTGGGGTCTTCTATGGCTACACCTTC; CDR3aa: CASSESGVFYGYTF
d_gene: .; j_gene: TRBJ1-1; v_gene: TRBV5-1; abundance: .; CDR3nt: TGCGCCAGCAGCTTACAGGGTGAGGGAACTGAAGCTTTCTTT; CDR3aa: CASSLQGEGTEAFF
d_gene: .; j_gene: TRBJ1-2; v_gene: TRBV28; abundance: .; CDR3nt: TGTGCCAGCAGCCAGACCCCGGGTGGCTACACCTTC; CDR3aa: CASSQTPGGYTF
d_gene: .; j_gene: TRBJ2-2; v_gene: TRBV28; abundance: .; CDR3nt: TGTGCCAGCAGTCCATTTGGGACCGGGGAGCTGTTTTTT; CDR3aa: CASSPFGTGELFF
d_gene: .; j_gene: TRBJ2-1; v_gene: TRBV5-1; abundance: .; CDR3nt: TGCGCCAGCAGCCGGGACCCCCATTCGTCCTCCAATGAGCAGTTCTTC; CDR3aa: CASSRDPHSSSNEQFF
d_gene: .; j_gene: TRBJ2-5; v_gene: TRBV5-1; abundance: .; CDR3nt: TGCGCCAGCAGCTTTCTCCTAGGAGAGGGAGGAGCCCAGTACTTC; CDR3aa: CASSFLLGEGGAQYF
d_gene: .; j_gene: TRBJ2-3; v_gene: TRBV19; abundance: few; CDR3nt: TGTGCCAGTAGTATCTCAGGGGGAGGGGCAGATACGCAGTATTTT; CDR3aa: CASSISGGGADTQYF
d_gene: TRBD1; j_gene: TRBJ2-1; v_gene: TRBV5-6; abundance: .; CDR3nt: TGTGCCAGCAGCTGGAGACAGGGTTACAATGAGCAGTTCTTC; CDR3aa: CASSWRQGYNEQFF
d_gene: .; j_gene: TRBJ1-2; v_gene: TRBV29-1; abundance: .; CDR3nt: TGCAGCGAACGATCCGGGGGGAGGAATGGCTACACCTTC; CDR3aa: CSERSGGRNGYTF
d_gene: TRBD2; j_gene: TRBJ2-1; v_gene: TRBV15; abundance: .; CDR3nt: TGTGCCACCAGCAGCGGGAGGGGGCAGTTCTTC; CDR3aa: CATSSGRGQFF
d_gene: TRBD1; j_gene: TRBJ1-3; v_gene: TRBV9; abundance: .; CDR3nt: TGTGCCAGCAGCGCCGGGACAGTTGGAAACACCATATATTTT; CDR3aa: CASSAGTVGNTIYF
d_gene: TRBD1; j_gene: TRBJ1-2; v_gene: TRBV6-6; abundance: .; CDR3nt: TGTGCCAGCAGCCAGGACAGGGGTCTCTATGGCTACACCTTC; CDR3aa: CASSQDRGLYGYTF
d_gene: .; j_gene: TRBJ1-5; v_gene: TRBV6-4; abundance: few; CDR3nt: TGTGCCAGCCGGGACCCCCGCGCGGGCAATCAGCCCCAGCATTTT; CDR3aa: CASRDPRAGNQPQHF
d_gene: .; j_gene: TRBJ1-6; v_gene: TRBV6-5; abundance: .; CDR3nt: TGTGCCAGCCGGAGCTCCTATAATTCACCCCTCCACTTT; CDR3aa: CASRSSYNSPLHF
d_gene: .; j_gene: TRBJ2-5; v_gene: TRBV19; abundance: .; CDR3nt: TGTGCCAGTAGTATCTCTTCGGAGGGTCTGAGAGAGACCCAGTACTTC; CDR3aa: CASSISSEGLRETQYF
d_gene: .; j_gene: TRBJ1-3; v_gene: TRBV9; abundance: .; CDR3nt: TGTGCCAGCAGCACTCAGACGAGGGTCGGTGGAAACACCATATATTTT; CDR3aa: CASSTQTRVGGNTIYF
d_gene: TRBD1; j_gene: TRBJ2-7; v_gene: TRBV6-5; abundance: medium-sized; CDR3nt: TGTGCCAGCAGTTACTCGCGGACAGGGATAACAGGGGAGCAGTACTTC; CDR3aa: CASSYSRTGITGEQYF
d_gene: .; j_gene: TRBJ2-7; v_gene: TRBV29-1; abundance: .; CDR3nt: TGCAGCGTGGCAACGGGGGGCAGTTCCTACGAGCAGTACTTC; CDR3aa: CSVATGGSSYEQYF
d_gene: TRBD1; j_gene: TRBJ1-4; v_gene: TRBV30; abundance: .; CDR3nt: TGTGCCTGGAGCGCAACAGAACAGGGGGTGGAAAAACTGTTTTTT; CDR3aa: CAWSATEQGVEKLFF
d_gene: .; j_gene: TRBJ2-2; v_gene: TRBV7-3; abundance: .; CDR3nt: TGTGCCAGCAGCCCCCTATCGGGCCCGGGCACCGGGGAGCTGTTTTTT; CDR3aa: CASSPLSGPGTGELFF
d_gene: .; j_gene: TRBJ1-6; v_gene: TRBV27; abundance: .; CDR3nt: TGTGCCAGCAGTTTGTCAAGACAGGCGCCTAATTCGGCCCTCCACTTT; CDR3aa: CASSLSRQAPNSALHF
d_gene: TRBD1; j_gene: TRBJ1-4; v_gene: TRBV9; abundance: .; CDR3nt: TGTGCCAGCAGCTTCTTTGACAGGGGTGAAAAACTGTTTTTT; CDR3aa: CASSFFDRGEKLFF
d_gene: .; j_gene: TRBJ2-4; v_gene: TRBV15; abundance: .; CDR3nt: TGTGCCACCAGCAGAGATAGAAATCTCAAAAACATTCAGTACTTC; CDR3aa: CATSRDRNLKNIQYF
d_gene: .; j_gene: TRBJ2-6; v_gene: TRBV15; abundance: .; CDR3nt: TGTGCCACCTTAAATACCAGGGGCTTAAACTCTGGGGCCAACGTCCTGACTTTC; CDR3aa: CATLNTRGLNSGANVLTF
d_gene: .; j_gene: TRBJ2-2; v_gene: TRBV4-3; abundance: .; CDR3nt: TGCGCCAGCAGTCACCGCGTTGGGATGAACACCGGGGAGCTGTTTTTT; CDR3aa: CASSHRVGMNTGELFF